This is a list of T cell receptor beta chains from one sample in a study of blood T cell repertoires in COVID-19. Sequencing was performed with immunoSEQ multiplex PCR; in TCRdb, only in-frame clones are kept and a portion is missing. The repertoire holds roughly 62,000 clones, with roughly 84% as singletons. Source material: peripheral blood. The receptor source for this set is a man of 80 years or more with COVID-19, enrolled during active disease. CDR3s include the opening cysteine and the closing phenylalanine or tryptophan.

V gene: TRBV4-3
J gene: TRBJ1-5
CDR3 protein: CASSQSGGRLYQPQHF

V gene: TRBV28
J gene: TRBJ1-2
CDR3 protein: CASSLKGTGNYGYTF

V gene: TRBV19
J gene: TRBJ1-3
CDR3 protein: CASTTGQAGNTIYF

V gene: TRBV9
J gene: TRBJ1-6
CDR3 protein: CASSVEPEDLSPLHF

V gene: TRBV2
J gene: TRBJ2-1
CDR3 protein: CAGTRFNNEQFF

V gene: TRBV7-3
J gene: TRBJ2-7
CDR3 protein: CASSLQAGYAYEQYF

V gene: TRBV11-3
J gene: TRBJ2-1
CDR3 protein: CASSLAPGRGEQFF

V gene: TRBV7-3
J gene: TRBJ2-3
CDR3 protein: CASSPRTGSNTQYF

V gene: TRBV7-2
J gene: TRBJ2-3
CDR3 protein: CASSSQGADTQYF

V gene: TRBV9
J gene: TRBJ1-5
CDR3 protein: CASSAQGAVNQPQHF

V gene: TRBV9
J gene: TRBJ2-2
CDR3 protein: CASSVLQENTGELFF

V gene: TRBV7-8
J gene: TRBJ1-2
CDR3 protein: CASSRAAGGNYGYTF

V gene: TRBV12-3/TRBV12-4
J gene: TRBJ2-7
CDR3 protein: CASSLVAREQYF

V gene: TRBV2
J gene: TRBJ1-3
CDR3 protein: CASSEALGGHPGNTIYF

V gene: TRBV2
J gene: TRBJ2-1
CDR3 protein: CASSVSGYNEQFF

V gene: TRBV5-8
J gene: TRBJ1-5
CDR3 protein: CASSLPGFYSNQPQHF

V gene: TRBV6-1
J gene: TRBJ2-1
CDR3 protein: CASSEVPPDLLTGGRNEQFF